This TCR beta chain came from a study of CD4 T cells in relation to SARS-CoV-2 and coronaviruses. Study overall: ViraFEST: roughly ten-day antigen culture of PBMCs, then TCR beta CDR3 sequencing.

Study-level findings and limits: Each donor contributed either pre-pandemic or post-infection samples, not both.

Sequencing was performed with immunoSEQ multiplex PCR; in TCRdb, only in-frame clones are kept and a portion is missing. The data hold some 45,000 clones, with around 80% observed a single time. From germline, CDR1 is MNHEY and CDR2 SMNVEV (reference sequence). The CDR3 is 17 residues long. V trimming: 3 bases; J trimming: 5 bases; junction bases outside the gene matches: 8. On this clone itself: The antigen is undetermined.

Sequencing was performed on naive CD4+ T cells from PBMCs, cultured in vitro. Described subset: naive CD4+ T cells isolated by negative enrichment. The chain links TRBV27 to TRBJ2-2, with 11 bases that match TRBD2. The clonotype originates from an adult with COVID-19. CDR3 protein: CASSLSSGRLSTGELFF. The CDR3 DNA reads TGTGCCAGCAGTTTGTCTAGCGGGAGGCTGAGTACCGGGGAGCTGTTTTTT.